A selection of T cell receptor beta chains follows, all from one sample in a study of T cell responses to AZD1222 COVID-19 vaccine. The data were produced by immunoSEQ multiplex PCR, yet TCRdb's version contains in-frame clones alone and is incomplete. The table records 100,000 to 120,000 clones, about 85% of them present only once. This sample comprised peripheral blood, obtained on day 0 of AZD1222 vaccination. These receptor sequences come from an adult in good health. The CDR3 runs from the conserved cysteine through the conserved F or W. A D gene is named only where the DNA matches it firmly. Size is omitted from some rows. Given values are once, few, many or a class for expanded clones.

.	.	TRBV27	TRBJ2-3	CASSPQWADTQYF	TGTGCCAGCAGTCCGCAGTGGGCGGATACGCAGTATTTT
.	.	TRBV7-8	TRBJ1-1	CASSAGTENTEAFF	TGTGCCAGCAGCGCCGGGACGGAGAACACTGAAGCTTTCTTT
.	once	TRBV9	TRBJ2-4	CASSVVPSEQNIQYF	TGTGCCAGCAGCGTAGTTCCCAGCGAACAAAACATTCAGTACTTC
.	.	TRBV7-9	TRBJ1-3	CASSRTVFFSGNTIYF	TGTGCCAGCAGCCGGACAGTCTTCTTCTCTGGAAACACCATATATTTT
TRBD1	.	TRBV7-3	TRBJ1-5	CASSSEQGFGQPQHF	TGTGCCAGCAGCTCCGAACAGGGGTTCGGGCAGCCCCAGCATTTT
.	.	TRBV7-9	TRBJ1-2	CASSLGSAGNSGYTF	TGTGCCAGCAGCTTAGGATCGGCAGGGAACAGTGGCTACACCTTC
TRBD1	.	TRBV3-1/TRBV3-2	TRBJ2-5	CASSRLDRGETQYF	TGTGCCAGCAGCCGCCTGGACAGGGGAGAGACCCAGTACTTC
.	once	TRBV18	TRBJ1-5	CASSLGDTNQPQHF	TGTGCCAGCTCGCTGGGGGACACCAATCAGCCCCAGCATTTT
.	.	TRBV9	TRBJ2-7	CASSVAGSLVPYEQYF	TGTGCCAGCAGCGTAGCAGGCAGCCTGGTACCCTACGAGCAGTACTTC
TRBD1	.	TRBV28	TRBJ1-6	CASSLRQGNSPLHF	TGTGCCAGCAGTTTACGACAGGGTAATTCACCCCTCCACTTT
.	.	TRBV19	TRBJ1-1	CASSPRAKNTEAFF	TGTGCCAGTAGTCCGCGGGCCAAGAACACTGAAGCTTTCTTT
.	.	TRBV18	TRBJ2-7	CASSPNSQGGGHEQYF	TGTGCCAGCTCACCAAACTCGCAAGGGGGAGGCCACGAGCAGTACTTC
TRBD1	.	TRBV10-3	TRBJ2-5	CAISPGTGGIQETQYF	TGTGCCATCAGCCCCGGGACAGGGGGCATCCAAGAGACCCAGTACTTC
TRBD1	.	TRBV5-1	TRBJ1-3	CASRGGSSGNTIYF	TGCGCCAGCAGAGGGGGCTCATCTGGAAACACCATATATTTT
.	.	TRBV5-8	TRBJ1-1	CASTRKTEAFF	TGTGCCAGCACCCGGAAGACTGAAGCTTTCTTT
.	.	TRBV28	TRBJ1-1	CASSFPSTANTEAFF	TGTGCCAGCAGTTTCCCCTCAACAGCGAACACTGAAGCTTTCTTT
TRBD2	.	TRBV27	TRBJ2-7	CASSLQVGLAGVFHEQYF	TGTGCCAGCAGTTTACAAGTAGGACTAGCGGGAGTATTCCACGAGCAGTACTTC
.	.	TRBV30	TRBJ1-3	CAWSGGQGTGNTIYF	TGTGCCTGGAGTGGAGGGCAGGGGACTGGAAACACCATATATTTT
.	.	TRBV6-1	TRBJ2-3	CASSEVGRDTQYF	TGTGCCAGCAGTGAAGTGGGAAGGGATACGCAGTATTTT
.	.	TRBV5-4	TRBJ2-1	CASSLDLNEQFF	TGTGCCAGCAGCTTGGACCTCAATGAGCAGTTCTTC
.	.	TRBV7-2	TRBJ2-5	CASSLGGAVETQYF	TGTGCCAGCAGCTTAGGGGGGGCGGTGGAGACCCAGTACTTC
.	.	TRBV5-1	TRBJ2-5	CASSLEQGVATQYF	TGCGCCAGCAGCTTGGAGCAGGGTGTGGCGACCCAGTACTTC
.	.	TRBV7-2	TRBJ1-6	CASSLGRGYNSPLHF	TGTGCCAGCAGCTTAGGCAGGGGCTATAATTCACCCCTCCACTTT
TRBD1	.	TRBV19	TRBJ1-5	CASEGDRGRIGNQPQHF	TGTGCCAGTGAGGGAGACAGGGGGCGGATCGGCAATCAGCCCCAGCATTTT
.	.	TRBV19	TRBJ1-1	CASSSPQEYTEAFF	TGTGCCAGTAGTTCCCCACAGGAGTACACTGAAGCTTTCTTT
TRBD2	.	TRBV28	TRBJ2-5	CASSGEGAGEETQYF	TGTGCCAGCAGTGGCGAGGGAGCGGGAGAAGAGACCCAGTACTTC
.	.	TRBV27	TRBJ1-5	CASSLDTSGDQPQHF	TGTGCCAGCAGCCTCGACACCTCAGGGGATCAGCCCCAGCATTTT
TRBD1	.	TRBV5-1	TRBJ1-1	CASSWTGAEAFF	TGCGCCAGCAGCTGGACAGGAGCTGAAGCTTTCTTT
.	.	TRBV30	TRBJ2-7	CACDWAYEQYF	TGTGCCTGTGACTGGGCTTACGAGCAGTACTTC
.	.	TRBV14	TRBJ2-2	CASSQGYSTSGELFF	TGTGCCAGCAGCCAAGGGTACTCAACGAGCGGGGAGCTGTTTTTT
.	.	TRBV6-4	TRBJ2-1	CASSLALGNEQFF	TGTGCCAGCAGTCTCGCCCTGGGGAATGAGCAGTTCTTC
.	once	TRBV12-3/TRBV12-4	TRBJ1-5	CASRISNQPQHF	TGTGCCAGCAGAATTAGCAATCAGCCCCAGCATTTT
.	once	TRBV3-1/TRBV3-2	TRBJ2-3	CASSQDPLTFTTDTQYF	TGTGCCAGCAGCCAAGATCCCCTGACATTTACCACAGATACGCAGTATTTT
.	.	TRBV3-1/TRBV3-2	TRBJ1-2	CASSQLGQGYTF	TGTGCCAGCAGCCAACTCGGACAGGGCTACACCTTC
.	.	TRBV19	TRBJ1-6	CASSSRSSYNSPLHF	TGTGCCAGTAGTAGCAGGAGCTCCTATAATTCACCCCTCCACTTT
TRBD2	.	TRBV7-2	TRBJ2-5	CASSSGGLAGAKTQYF	TGTGCCAGCAGCTCCGGAGGACTAGCGGGAGCTAAGACCCAGTACTTC
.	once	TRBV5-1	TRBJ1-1	CASSLGGANTEAFF	TGCGCCAGCAGCTTAGGGGGGGCGAACACTGAAGCTTTCTTT
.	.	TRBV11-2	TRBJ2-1	CASSLDRGLAGWFRNEQFF	TGTGCCAGCAGCTTAGACAGGGGGCTAGCGGGATGGTTTCGCAATGAGCAGTTCTTC
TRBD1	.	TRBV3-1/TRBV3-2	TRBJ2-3	CASSQGTGSTDTQYF	TGTGCCAGCAGCCAAGGGACAGGGAGCACAGATACGCAGTATTTT
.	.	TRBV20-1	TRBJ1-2	CSASQTLLPSVAGYGYTF	TGCAGTGCGAGTCAAACACTACTTCCATCGGTCGCAGGCTATGGCTACACCTTC
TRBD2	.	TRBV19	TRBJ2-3	CASTREGLTDTQYF	TGTGCCAGTACCCGGGAGGGTCTCACAGATACGCAGTATTTT